Below, one TCR beta chain is given with its context. The CDR3 is 14 residues long. The germline V and J ends were trimmed by 4 bases and 6 bases, with 15 bases remaining between them. Germline CDR1 is MGHRA and CDR2 is YSYEKL. The assay used deep level. In replicate PCRs of sorted subsets, 150 to 200 ng DNA, approximately 30,000 T cell genomes, was used. The protocol was immunoSEQ multiplex PCR, while the TCRdb copy is restricted to in-frame clones and leaves out a portion. The sample includes about 2.1 million clones, more than 85% of them seen just once. This sample is drawn from a study of shared clonotypes between healthy human individuals. It was CD45RO-negative cells, positively selected for CCR7, that made up naive CD8 cells, with terminally differentiated effector memory CD45RA+ cells excluded. Each donor was a Caucasian adult residing in Nashville, Tennessee.

Sequenced material: naive CD8+ T cells from PBMCs. The genes are TRBV4-1 and TRBJ1-1; D gene unclear. This receptor was obtained from a man aged 18 to 30 in good health. Some clones in this sample may be carry-over from other donors' samples. Here the CDR3 reads CASSPLGFRAEAFF. CDR3 DNA: TGCGCCAGCAGCCCGCTCGGATTTCGCGCTGAAGCTTTCTTT.